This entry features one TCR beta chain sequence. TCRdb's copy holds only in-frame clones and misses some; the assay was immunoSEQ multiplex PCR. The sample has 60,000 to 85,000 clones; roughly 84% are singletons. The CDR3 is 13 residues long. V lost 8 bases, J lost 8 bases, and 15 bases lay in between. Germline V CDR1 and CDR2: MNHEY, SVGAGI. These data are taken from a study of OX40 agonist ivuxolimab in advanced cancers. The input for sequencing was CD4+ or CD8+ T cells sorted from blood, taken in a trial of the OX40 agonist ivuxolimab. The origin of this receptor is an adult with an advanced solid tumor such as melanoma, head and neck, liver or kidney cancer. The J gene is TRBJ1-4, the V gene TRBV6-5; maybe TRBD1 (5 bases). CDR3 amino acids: CASWGRAREKLFF. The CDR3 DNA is TGTGCCAGCTGGGGCAGGGCAAGGGAAAAACTGTTTTTT.